The 6 T cell receptor beta chains presented below share a single source sample, sequenced in a study of shared clonotypes between healthy human individuals. Data came from immunoSEQ multiplex PCR; TCRdb stores just in-frame clones and leaves some out. The table shows millions of clones, with about 95% occurring only once. The sample was naive CD4+ T cells sorted from blood. The subset is: CD45RA+ positively selected. The source is a man in his late teens or twenties in good health.

V is TRBV9 and J is TRBJ2-1; TRBD1 agrees at 11 bases. The CDR3 length is 17 residues. CDR1 and CDR2 from the germline V gene are SGDLS and YYNGEE. The J segment lost 4 bases and the V segment lost 3 bases, leaving 9 bases of the junction unmatched. The CDR3 loop is CASSGGSGTGGYNEQFF. CDR3 DNA: TGTGCCAGCAGCGGCGGATCCGGGACAGGGGGTTACAATGAGCAGTTCTTC. The full variable domain, in which reference TRBV9 and TRBJ2-1 provide the parts outside the CDR3, is DSGVTQTPKHLITATGQRVTLRCSPRSGDLSVYWYQQSLDQGLQFLIQYYNGEERAKGNILERFSAQQFPDLHSELNLSSLELGDSALYFCASSGGSGTGGYNEQFFGPGTRLTVL.

As regards this clone: The same CDR3 can be traced to other DNA sequences in this sample. The chain links TRBV30 to TRBJ1-5; D possibly corresponds to TRBD1 (5 bases). The CDR3 runs 14 residues. V shed 2 bases and J shed 2 bases, with 10 bases lying between them. Germline V gene sequence: CDR1 GTSNPN, CDR2 SVGIG (reference sequence). In nucleotides, the CDR3 is TGTGCCTGGAGTCTTCAGGGAGGCAATCAGCCCCAGCATTTT. Its translation: CAWSLQGGNQPQHF.

J is TRBJ2-3 and V is TRBV7-6; TRBD1 aligns across 7 bases. CDR1 SGHVS and CDR2 FNYEAQ come from the germline V gene. With V trimmed by 1 base and J by 5 bases, 15 bases remained unmatched. The CDR3 is 18 amino acids. The CDR3 DNA follows: TGTGCCAGCAGCTTAGGACAGGGTATGGCAGACTGGCTAGATACGCAGTATTTT. Amino acid sequence: CASSLGQGMADWLDTQYF. The whole variable domain, remainder taken from reference TRBV7-6 and TRBJ2-3, is GAGVSQSPRYKVTKRGQDVALRCDPISGHVSLYWYRQALGQGPEFLTYFNYEAQQDKSGLPNDRFSAERPEGSISTLTIQRTEQRDSAMYRCASSLGQGMADWLDTQYFGPGTRLTVL.

The chain couples TRBV19 to TRBJ2-1, with 15 nucleotides matching TRBD2. The V segment lost 6 bases and the J segment 4 bases; nucleotides outside the gene matches: 10. The CDR3 length is 18 residues. In germline, CDR1 is LNHDA, CDR2 SQIVND (reference sequence). The CDR3 protein is CASRPHAGLAGGYNEQFF. Here the CDR3 DNA reads TGTGCCAGTAGACCACACGCGGGACTAGCGGGGGGTTACAATGAGCAGTTCTTC.

This sequence joins TRBV2 and TRBJ1-2, with a weak D call TRBD1 (5 bases). The CDR3 runs 14 residues. V dropped 6 bases and J dropped 2 bases, with 13 bases sitting between them. Per the germline V gene, CDR1 is SNHLY and CDR2 is FYNNEI. DNA for the CDR3: TGTGCCAGCAGCCTCCAGGGAAGAAACTATGGCTACACCTTC. Translation: CASSLQGRNYGYTF.

The CDR3 region is CASSLAPSTNTGELFF. The CDR3 bases are TGCGCCAGCAGCTTGGCTCCCTCCACGAACACCGGGGAGCTGTTTTTT. V gene TRBV5-1 combines with J gene TRBJ2-2; D remains ambiguous. CDR1 and CDR2 from the germline V gene are SGHRS and YFSETQ. Between the trimmed V and J ends, which lost 0 bases and 0 bases, there was a span of 9 bases. The CDR3 is 16 residues long.